One and the same sample provided the 18 T cell receptor beta chains below, sequenced in a study of blood T cell repertoires in COVID-19. Only in-frame clones appear in the TCRdb table, and some are missing; sequencing was by immunoSEQ multiplex PCR. The sample includes 150,000 to 200,000 clones, roughly 84% seen only once; the top ten take roughly 3%. Input material: peripheral blood. These receptors were taken from a human donor with acute or convalescent COVID-19. The donor label of this sample is uncertain.

The chain has TRBV7-2 and TRBJ1-2, with a weak D call TRBD1 (5 bases). Germline CDR1 and CDR2: SGHTA and FQGNSA. Trimming removed 1 base at V and 2 bases at J, with 5 bases between. The CDR3 totals 13 residues. The CDR3 region has the DNA TGTGCCAGCAGCTTAGGACAGAACTATGGCTACACCTTC. Translated: CASSLGQNYGYTF.

About this clone: One end of the junction does not line up with germline, which may come from a read error. The chain couples TRBV7-8 to TRBJ2-5, with a possible D match to TRBD2 (6 bases). CDR1 and CDR2 from the germline V gene are SGHVS and FQNEAQ. The CDR3 runs 15 residues. CDR3: CASSLARGGQETQYF. In nucleotides, the CDR3 is TGTGCCAGCAGCCTAGCCCGGGGAGGCCAAGAGACCCAGTACTTC.

The chain is built from TRBV5-1 and TRBJ2-5, with D tentatively TRBD1 (6 bases). The CDR3 has 14 amino acids. Per the germline V gene, CDR1 is SGHRS and CDR2 is YFSETQ. V gave up 3 bases and J gave up 2 bases, with 11 bases separating them. The chain's CDR3 is CASSSQGQQETQYF. The CDR3 region has the DNA TGCGCCAGCAGCTCACAGGGTCAGCAAGAGACCCAGTACTTC.

The chain recombines TRBV6-5 with TRBJ2-7, with 10 positions matching TRBD1. The V gene's germline CDR1 is MNHEY and CDR2 SVGAGI. The CDR3 contains 15 residues. V shed 8 bases and J 2 bases; nucleotides not matched to a gene: 9. The CDR3 loop is CASGLRDRGPYEQYF. The DNA for the CDR3 is TGTGCCAGCGGTCTCCGGGACAGGGGCCCCTACGAGCAGTACTTC.

The chain employs TRBV5-1 and TRBJ2-3; 8 bases map to TRBD2. V lost 4 bases and J lost 1; bases outside the gene matches: 5. The length of the CDR3 is 15 residues. CDR1 and CDR2 from the germline V gene are SGHRS and YFSETQ. The CDR3 coding sequence is TGCGCCAGCAGCGGACTGACTAGCGGCACAGATACGCAGTATTTT. Translation: CASSGLTSGTDTQYF.

The J gene is TRBJ1-2, the V gene TRBV30, with D perhaps matching TRBD1 (6 bases). V was shortened by 2 bases and J by 2 bases, with 15 bases between the two germline ends. CDR3 length: 15 amino acids. Germline V CDR1 and CDR2: GTSNPN, SVGIG (reference sequence). The CDR3 here is CAWSPGAATNYGYTF. The CDR3 DNA sequence: TGTGCCTGGAGTCCAGGGGCAGCGACCAACTATGGCTACACCTTC.

This chain joins TRBV7-3 and TRBJ2-1, with TRBD2 matching over 12 bases. The V gene's germline CDR1 is SGHTA and CDR2 FQGTGA. The junction had 10 bases not matched to a gene; V was cut back by 0 bases and J by 7 bases. CDR3 length: 18 residues. CDR3 sequence reads: CASSLTFGTSGRRNEQFF. In DNA, the CDR3 is TGTGCCAGCAGCTTAACGTTCGGAACTAGCGGGAGGAGGAATGAGCAGTTCTTC.

The chain employs TRBV19 and TRBJ1-2; TRBD1 is a possible D gene (6 bases). CDR3 size: 12 residues. V lost 5 bases to trimming and J lost 8 bases, with 12 bases between them. Germline CDR1 reads LNHDA; CDR2 reads SQIVND (reference sequence). The DNA of the CDR3 is TGTGCCAGTAGTCGGGGGGCGGGAGGCTACACCTTC. Translated, it gives CASSRGAGGYTF.

The V and J genes are TRBV29-1 and TRBJ1-2; TRBD1 aligns across 8 bases. Unmatched junction bases numbered 6, after V lost 4 bases and J lost 2 bases. The CDR3 is 14 residues long. CDR1 is SQVTM, CDR2 ANQGSEA, per germline. CDR3 sequence: CSVVGDRGNYGYTF. Here the CDR3 DNA reads TGCAGCGTTGTGGGAGACAGGGGAAACTATGGCTACACCTTC.

The chain couples TRBV5-1 to TRBJ1-6, with 7 positions matching TRBD1. J lost 7 bases, V lost 0 bases, and 7 bases had no gene match. This CDR3 is built from 16 residues. Looked up from germline, CDR1 is SGHRS and CDR2 is YFSETQ. Here the CDR3 reads CASSLDPGGRNSPLHF. The CDR3 DNA reads as TGCGCCAGCAGCTTGGACCCAGGGGGGCGAAATTCACCCCTCCACTTT. Combining the CDR3 with reference TRBV5-1 and TRBJ1-6 gives the whole variable domain KAGVTQTPRYLIKTRGQQVTLSCSPISGHRSVSWYQQTPGQGLQFLFEYFSETQRNKGNFPGRFSGRQFSNSRSEMNVSTLELGDSALYLCASSLDPGGRNSPLHFGNGTRLTVT.

This chain links TRBV28 with TRBJ2-7; 11 bases match TRBD2. Unmatched junction bases numbered 5, after V lost 5 bases and J lost 8 bases. Germline assignment: CDR1 MDHEN and CDR2 SYDVKM. The CDR3 covers 13 residues. This CDR3 reads CASSDPSGRKQYF. CDR3 in DNA: TGTGCCAGCAGTGATCCTAGCGGGAGGAAGCAGTACTTC.

The chain employs TRBV6-5 and TRBJ2-3; the D gene is possibly TRBD1 (6 bases). Per the germline V gene, CDR1 is MNHEY and CDR2 is SVGAGI. This CDR3 is built from 14 residues. Trimming shortened V by 5 bases and J by 6 bases, and 15 bases separated the two germline ends. The CDR3 sequence: CASSPRGLEDTQYF. CDR3 sequence (DNA): TGTGCCAGCAGTCCCAGGGGATTGGAGGATACGCAGTATTTT.

V usage is TRBV7-9 and J usage is TRBJ1-5; D unresolved. The germline V gene encodes CDR1 SEHNR and CDR2 FQNEAQ (reference sequence). The CDR3 sequence is 14 residues long. Trimming took 1 base from V and 2 from J, leaving 6 bases between them. The CDR3 loop is CASSLDAGNQPQHF. The CDR3 DNA follows: TGTGCCAGCAGCTTAGATGCGGGCAATCAGCCCCAGCATTTT.

The CDR3 spells CAGGIAAQTDTQYF. The DNA of the CDR3 is TGTGCCGGCGGGATCGCAGCGCAGACAGATACGCAGTATTTT. The chain has TRBV6-5 and TRBJ2-3, with D tentatively TRBD2 (6 bases). V gave up 11 bases and J gave up 3 bases, with 18 bases separating them. The CDR3 length is 14 residues. In germline, CDR1 is MNHEY, CDR2 SVGAGI.

The genes are TRBV3-1 (or the pseudogene TRBV3-2) and TRBJ1-1, with D hard to call. Germline V lookup: CDR1 LGHDT, CDR2 YNNKEL (reference sequence). CDR3 size: 13 residues. V lost 2 bases and J lost 0, with 4 bases in between. Here the CDR3 DNA reads TGTGCCAGCAGCCAAATCGTGAACACTGAAGCTTTCTTT. Protein sequence: CASSQIVNTEAFF.

The chain joins TRBV9 to TRBJ2-3, with D perhaps TRBD1 (5 bases). Germline CDR1 SGDLS, CDR2 YYNGEE. Trimming cost V 3 bases and J 6 bases, with 14 bases left between them. This CDR3 region has 14 residues. The CDR3 region is CASSATDLRDTQYF. The CDR3 bases are TGTGCCAGCAGCGCGACAGACCTCAGGGATACGCAGTATTTT.

The V call is TRBV7-2, the J call TRBJ2-5; D possibly corresponds to TRBD2 (5 bases). This CDR3 comprises 15 residues. Trimming took 5 bases from V and 5 from J, leaving 18 bases between them. Per the germline V gene, CDR1 is SGHTA and CDR2 is FQGNSA. This CDR3 reads CASSPEGGQVETQYF. CDR3 nucleotides: TGTGCCAGCAGCCCAGAGGGCGGTCAGGTCGAGACCCAGTACTTC.

The rearrangement uses TRBV4-1 and TRBJ2-7, with 12 bases identical to TRBD2. The CDR3 is 15 amino acids. J gave up 2 bases and V 7 bases, and 6 bases lay outside the gene matches. Germline V CDR1 and CDR2: MGHRA, YSYEKL. The CDR3 region has the DNA TGCGCCAGCAACCTGAGACTAGCGGGGGCCTACGAGCAGTACTTC. It is translated as CASNLRLAGAYEQYF.